Below, 32 T cell receptor beta chains from the same sample are listed, as sequenced in a study of T cell responses to AZD1222 COVID-19 vaccine. Libraries were prepared by immunoSEQ multiplex PCR; TCRdb keeps only in-frame clonotypes and omits some of them. The data hold around 130,000 clones, with roughly 89% observed a single time. The sample consisted of peripheral blood, taken on day 0 of AZD1222 vaccination. Every receptor here comes from an adult in good health.

The chain is built from TRBV4-2 and TRBJ2-6; TRBD2 agrees at 8 bases. Losses at the gene ends were 2 bases for V and 2 bases for J; bases not matched to a gene: 8. CDR3 length: 18 residues. Per germline, CDR1 LGHNA and CDR2 YNFKEQ. The CDR3 sequence: CASSQPGLVRAGANVLTF. CDR3 in DNA: TGTGCCAGCAGCCAACCGGGACTAGTAAGGGCTGGGGCCAACGTCCTGACTTTC.

This clone was found a few times. This sequence joins TRBV5-4 and TRBJ2-7; TRBD1 matches 7 bases. The junction had 3 bases not matched to a gene; V was cut back by 0 bases and J by 6 bases. The CDR3 runs to 13 residues. Germline values: CDR1 SGHNT, CDR2 YYREEE (reference sequence). CDR3 nucleotides: TGTGCCAGCAGCTTGGAGGCAGGGGGCGAGCAGTACTTC. Translating it yields CASSLEAGGEQYF.

This clone is a singleton in its sample. V and J are TRBV4-1 and TRBJ1-5; no firm D call. V was trimmed by 0 bases and J by 5 bases, leaving 11 bases between them. The V gene's germline CDR1 is MGHRA and CDR2 YSYEKL. The CDR3 has 15 residues. CDR3 nucleotides: TGCGCCAGCAGCCAAGATTTCTGGAAGGATCAGCCCCAGCATTTT. It is translated as CASSQDFWKDQPQHF.

The CDR3 bases are TGCGCCAGCAGTGAGGGGACTAGCGGGAGGCTGAGCCGGCATACTGAGCAGTTCTTC. Protein sequence: CASSEGTSGRLSRHTEQFF. The V gene is TRBV10-1, the J gene TRBJ2-1; TRBD2 agrees at 15 bases. Germline V lookup: CDR1 WNHNN, CDR2 SYGVQD (reference sequence). V lost 2 bases, J lost 9 bases, and 14 bases stayed unmatched. CDR3 length: 19 residues.

Note on this clone: Other nucleotide sequences in the sample specify the same CDR3. V usage is TRBV6-5 and J usage is TRBJ1-1; D ambiguous. The V gene lost 3 bases and the J gene lost 0 bases, with 5 bases spanning the gap. The CDR3 is made up of 13 amino acids. Looked up from germline, CDR1 is MNHEY and CDR2 is SVGAGI. The CDR3 is CASSYQMNTEAFF. For the CDR3, the DNA is TGTGCCAGCAGTTATCAGATGAACACTGAAGCTTTCTTT.

The rearrangement joins TRBV28 to TRBJ1-2; TRBD1 might be the D (5 bases). The CDR3 length is 14 residues. CDR1 MDHEN and CDR2 SYDVKM come from the germline V gene. V was trimmed by 5 bases and J by 5 bases, leaving 15 bases between them. In DNA form, the CDR3 reads TGTGCCAGCAGTCCTCGGGGGGGGTCGTATGGCTACACCTTC. This encodes CASSPRGGSYGYTF.

For the CDR3, the DNA is TGTGCCAGCAGTTTATCACGGGCCAACGTCCTGACTTTC. This encodes CASSLSRANVLTF. This chain joins TRBV12-3 or TRBV12-4 and TRBJ2-6; no reliable D call. CDR3 size: 13 residues. V was cut by 2 bases and J by 5 bases, with 4 bases left in between.

The V call is TRBV4-2, the J call TRBJ1-1; possibly TRBD1 for D (6 bases). The V end lost 1 base, the J end lost 2 bases, and 11 bases lay between the germline ends. The length of the CDR3 is 15 residues. The germline gives CDR1 LGHNA, CDR2 YNFKEQ. The DNA of the CDR3 is TGTGCCAGCAGCCAAGTAGGGGGGAGCAACACTGAAGCTTTCTTT. Translation: CASSQVGGSNTEAFF.

This sequence joins TRBV2 and TRBJ2-7, with unresolved D. The V end lost 4 bases, the J end lost 1 base, and 8 bases lay between the germline ends. The CDR3 is 13 amino acids. Looked up from germline, CDR1 is SNHLY and CDR2 is FYNNEI. DNA for the CDR3: TGTGCCAGCAGTGTGGAACGGTCCTACGAGCAGTACTTC. This sequence encodes CASSVERSYEQYF.

The rearrangement links TRBV30 to TRBJ1-5; tentative D call: TRBD1 (5 bases). This CDR3 has 13 amino acids. V was shortened by 1 base and J by 3 bases, with 7 bases between the two germline ends. Germline assignment: CDR1 GTSNPN and CDR2 SVGIG (reference sequence). In DNA, the CDR3 is TGTGCCTGGAGTGGGGGCCCCAATCAGCCCCAGCATTTT. Its protein product is CAWSGGPNQPQHF.

The gene calls are TRBV5-1 and TRBJ2-7, with 10 bases fitting TRBD2. The V and J ends lost 4 bases and 0 bases, in that order; junction bases with no gene match: 4. This CDR3 comprises 15 residues. Germline loops: CDR1 SGHRS, CDR2 YFSETQ. CDR3 sequence: CASSPSGRASYEQYF. Written as DNA, the CDR3 is TGCGCCAGCAGCCCCAGCGGGAGGGCCTCCTACGAGCAGTACTTC. Combining the CDR3 with reference TRBV5-1 and TRBJ2-7 gives the whole variable domain KAGVTQTPRYLIKTRGQQVTLSCSPISGHRSVSWYQQTPGQGLQFLFEYFSETQRNKGNFPGRFSGRQFSNSRSEMNVSTLELGDSALYLCASSPSGRASYEQYFGPGTRLTVT.

The V and J genes are TRBV27 and TRBJ1-1; D uncertain. Trimming took 3 bases from V and 5 from J, leaving 13 bases between them. Germline-derived CDR1 and CDR2 are MNHEY and SMNVEV (reference sequence). CDR3 length equals 14 residues. CDR3 amino acids: CASSLIPGGTEAFF. The CDR3 DNA sequence: TGTGCCAGCAGTTTGATTCCAGGCGGGACTGAAGCTTTCTTT.

This clone was found once. This sequence joins TRBV5-1 and TRBJ1-4, with TRBD1 as a possible D gene (6 bases). Trimming cost V 4 bases and J 4 bases, with 11 bases left between them. The CDR3 loop spans 14 amino acids. Germline CDR1 and CDR2: SGHRS and YFSETQ. CDR3 nucleotide sequence: TGCGCCAGCAGCCGCGGACAGTTTAATGAAAAACTGTTTTTT. Translated, it gives CASSRGQFNEKLFF.

The chain joins TRBV28 to TRBJ1-6, with D maybe TRBD1 (5 bases). CDR1 and CDR2 from the germline V gene are MDHEN and SYDVKM. CDR3 length equals 14 residues. Trimming stripped 3 bases from V and 8 bases from J, with 11 bases between. This CDR3 is CASSLRQGDSPLHF. In DNA, the CDR3 is TGTGCCAGCAGTTTGAGGCAGGGCGATTCACCCCTCCACTTT. The full variable domain, completed using reference TRBV28 and TRBJ1-6, is DVKVTQSSRYLVKRTGEKVFLECVQDMDHENMFWYRQDPGLGLRLIYFSYDVKMKEKGDIPEGYSVSREKKERFSLILESASTNQTSMYLCASSLRQGDSPLHFGNGTRLTVT.

The V gene is TRBV6-5, the J gene TRBJ2-7, with D possibly TRBD2 on 6 matching bases. Looked up from germline, CDR1 is MNHEY and CDR2 is SVGAGI. V was pared by 8 bases and J by 2 bases, with 13 bases between. The CDR3 totals 13 residues. The CDR3 DNA reads TGTGCCAGCCAGAGACAGCGGGCCTACGAGCAGTACTTC. This translates into CASQRQRAYEQYF.

The V call is TRBV7-3, the J call TRBJ2-3, with D possibly TRBD2 on 7 matching bases. Germline CDR1 reads SGHTA; CDR2 reads FQGTGA. V lost 5 bases, J lost 5 bases, and 17 bases lay in between. This CDR3 spans 15 amino acids. The CDR3 region is CASSPGGGPGDTQYF. DNA for the CDR3: TGTGCCAGCAGCCCGGGCGGGGGCCCCGGAGATACGCAGTATTTT. The whole variable domain, filled in from reference TRBV7-3 and TRBJ2-3, reads GAGVSQTPSNKVTEKGKYVELRCDPISGHTALYWYRQSLGQGPEFLIYFQGTGAADDSGLPNDRFFAVRPEGSVSTLKIQRTERGDSAVYLCASSPGGGPGDTQYFGPGTRLTVL.

This clone came up a few times. In nucleotides, the CDR3 is TGCAGCGTTGGTGGAGATGGCGGGGCTTGGGAGCAGTACTTC. Translation gives CSVGGDGGAWEQYF. This chain links TRBV29-1 with TRBJ2-7, with TRBD2 as a possible D gene (6 bases). The CDR3 has 14 residues. V lost 4 bases and J 7 bases, leaving 20 bases between the germline ends. The germline gives CDR1 SQVTM, CDR2 ANQGSEA.

This chain joins TRBV6-5 and TRBJ1-5; D call uncertain. Between the trimmed V and J ends, which lost 4 bases and 7 bases, there was a span of 11 bases. This CDR3 contains 13 residues. Germline CDR1 MNHEY, CDR2 SVGAGI. In DNA form, the CDR3 reads TGTGCCAGCAGTTCACTAGCGGGACAGCCCCAGCATTTT. As protein: CASSSLAGQPQHF.

The V and J genes are TRBV28 and TRBJ2-1, with 8 bases aligning to TRBD2. The germline CDR1 and CDR2 sequences are MDHEN and SYDVKM. The junction had 12 bases not matched to a gene; V was cut back by 6 bases and J by 8 bases. This CDR3 contains 15 residues. CDR3 nucleotides: TGTGCCAGCAGCCACTCAGCGGGAGAGCGAGATGAGCAGTTCTTC. Protein: CASSHSAGERDEQFF. Full variable domain (remainder filled in from reference TRBV28 and TRBJ2-1): DVKVTQSSRYLVKRTGEKVFLECVQDMDHENMFWYRQDPGLGLRLIYFSYDVKMKEKGDIPEGYSVSREKKERFSLILESASTNQTSMYLCASSHSAGERDEQFFGPGTRLTVL.

The V call is TRBV9, the J call TRBJ1-2; 8 positions agree with TRBD1. V was clipped by 4 bases and J by 7 bases; unmatched bases: 6. The CDR3 runs to 13 residues. The germline V gene encodes CDR1 SGDLS and CDR2 YYNGEE. The CDR3 sequence: CASSFQTGAGYTF. In DNA, the CDR3 is TGTGCCAGCAGCTTCCAGACAGGGGCTGGCTACACCTTC.

The chain joins TRBV12-3 or TRBV12-4 to TRBJ2-7; D gene uncertain. Trimming shortened V by 2 bases and J by 4 bases, and 6 bases separated the two germline ends. CDR3 length: 12 residues. The CDR3 reads CASSLSPYEQYF. In nucleotides, the CDR3 is TGTGCCAGCAGTTTATCTCCGTACGAGCAGTACTTC.

The chain combines TRBV18 with TRBJ2-3, with D perhaps TRBD1 (6 bases). This CDR3 is built from 16 residues. CDR1 KGHSH and CDR2 LQKENI come from the germline V gene. Trimming left V 5 bases short and J 2 bases short, with 17 bases between. The DNA of the CDR3 is TGTGCCAGCTCAACCACGGCCAGGGGTCTCACAGATACGCAGTATTTT. It translates to CASSTTARGLTDTQYF.

This rearrangement joins TRBV3-1 (or the pseudogene TRBV3-2) to TRBJ2-1, with 8 positions matching TRBD1. Germline assignment: CDR1 LGHDT and CDR2 YNNKEL (reference sequence). This CDR3 region has 17 residues. V lost 1 base to trimming and J lost 4 bases; unmatched junction nucleotides: 9. CDR3: CASSQVSPGQGYNEQFF. Here the CDR3 DNA reads TGTGCCAGCAGCCAAGTAAGCCCAGGACAGGGATACAATGAGCAGTTCTTC.

The rearrangement uses TRBV9 and TRBJ1-1; no reliable D call. Trimming left V 4 bases short and J 10 bases short, with 11 bases between. The V gene's germline CDR1 is SGDLS and CDR2 YYNGEE. The CDR3 contains 11 residues. The CDR3 protein is CASSPQLTAFF. The CDR3 DNA follows: TGTGCCAGCAGCCCTCAACTGACAGCTTTCTTT.

This chain connects TRBV5-1 to TRBJ2-1; D is perhaps TRBD2 (7 bases). Germline CDR1 reads SGHRS; CDR2 reads YFSETQ. V lost 6 bases to trimming and J lost 8 bases, with 21 bases between them. The CDR3 runs to 15 residues. CDR3 in amino acids: CASTGSWGGRDEQFF. The CDR3, as DNA: TGCGCCAGCACCGGATCCTGGGGGGGCCGCGATGAGCAGTTCTTC.

The rearrangement joins TRBV4-2 to TRBJ2-3; D gene unclear. The V end lost 4 bases, the J end lost 5 bases, and 10 bases lay between the germline ends. The CDR3 consists of 13 residues. CDR1 is LGHNA and CDR2 is YNFKEQ in the germline V gene. The CDR3 DNA follows: TGTGCCAGCAGCCCGCGAAGCGAAGATACGCAGTATTTT. It specifies CASSPRSEDTQYF.

The chain recombines TRBV29-1 with TRBJ2-7; D uncertain. The ends were cut back, 5 bases at V and 6 bases at J, with 20 bases in the middle. Per germline, CDR1 SQVTM and CDR2 ANQGSEA. The CDR3 runs to 14 residues. The CDR3 sequence is CSVLTPASSGEQYF. DNA for the CDR3: TGCAGCGTTCTGACCCCAGCTTCTTCGGGCGAGCAGTACTTC.

CDR3 amino acids: CASSLTGASTF. As DNA, the CDR3 is TGTGCCAGCAGCTTGACGGGGGCAAGCACCTTC. This chain links TRBV5-4 with TRBJ1-2, with D possibly being TRBD1 (6 bases). The ends were cut back, 1 base at V and 13 bases at J, with 11 bases in the middle. Looked up from germline, CDR1 is SGHNT and CDR2 is YYREEE (reference sequence). The CDR3 has 11 residues.

This chain links TRBV30 with TRBJ1-2, with 8 nucleotides matching TRBD1. Losses at the gene ends were 0 bases for V and 6 bases for J; bases not matched to a gene: 6. Germline V gives CDR1 GTSNPN, CDR2 SVGIG (reference sequence). The CDR3 spans 14 residues. This CDR3 is CAWSVLTGVNGYTF. DNA for the CDR3: TGTGCCTGGAGTGTTTTGACAGGGGTCAATGGCTACACCTTC. Full variable domain (remainder filled in from reference TRBV30 and TRBJ1-2): SQTIHQWPATLVQPVGSPLSLECTVEGTSNPNLYWYRQAAGRGLQLLFYSVGIGQISSEVPQNLSASRPQDRQFILSSKKLLLSDSGFYLCAWSVLTGVNGYTFGSGTRLTVV.

The table lists this clone with a count of one. The gene calls are TRBV7-7 and TRBJ2-2; TRBD2 is a possible D gene (5 bases). Germline V CDR1 and CDR2: SSHAT, FNYEAQ (reference sequence). The CDR3 loop spans 14 amino acids. For the CDR3, the DNA is TGTGCTAGCTACCGGGATGCGAACACCGGGGAGCTGTTTTTT. Amino acids: CASYRDANTGELFF.

The chain recombines TRBV7-3 with TRBJ1-2, with D tentatively TRBD1 (5 bases). CDR3 size: 15 residues. Germline V lookup: CDR1 SGHTA, CDR2 FQGTGA. V dropped 0 bases and J dropped 2 bases, with 10 bases sitting between them. CDR3 sequence: CASSLTGRENYGYTF. CDR3 bases: TGTGCCAGCAGCTTAACGGGCAGGGAAAACTATGGCTACACCTTC.

This rearrangement joins TRBV7-9 to TRBJ2-7, with D perhaps matching TRBD1 (5 bases). CDR1 is SEHNR, CDR2 FQNEAQ, per germline (reference sequence). This CDR3 region has 14 residues. V was cut by 3 bases and J by 5 bases, with 14 bases left in between. CDR3 nucleotides: TGTGCCAGCAGCTTGACAGAGGCCATCAACGAGCAGTACTTC. Encoded protein: CASSLTEAINEQYF.